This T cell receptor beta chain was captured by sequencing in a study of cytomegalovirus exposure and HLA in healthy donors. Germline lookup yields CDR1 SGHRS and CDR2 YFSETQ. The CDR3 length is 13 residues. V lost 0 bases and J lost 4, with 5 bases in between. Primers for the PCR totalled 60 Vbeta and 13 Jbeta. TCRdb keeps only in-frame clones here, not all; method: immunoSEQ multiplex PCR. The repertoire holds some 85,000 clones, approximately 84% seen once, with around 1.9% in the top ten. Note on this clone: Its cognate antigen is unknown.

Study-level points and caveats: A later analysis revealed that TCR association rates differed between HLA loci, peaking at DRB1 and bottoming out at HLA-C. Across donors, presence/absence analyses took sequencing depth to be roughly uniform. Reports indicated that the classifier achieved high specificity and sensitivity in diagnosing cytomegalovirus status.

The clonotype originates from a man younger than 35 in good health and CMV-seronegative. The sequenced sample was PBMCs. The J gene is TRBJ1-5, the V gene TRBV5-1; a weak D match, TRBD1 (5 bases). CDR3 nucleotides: TGCGCCAGCAGCTTGGGACAGAATCAGCCCCAGCATTTT. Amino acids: CASSLGQNQPQHF.